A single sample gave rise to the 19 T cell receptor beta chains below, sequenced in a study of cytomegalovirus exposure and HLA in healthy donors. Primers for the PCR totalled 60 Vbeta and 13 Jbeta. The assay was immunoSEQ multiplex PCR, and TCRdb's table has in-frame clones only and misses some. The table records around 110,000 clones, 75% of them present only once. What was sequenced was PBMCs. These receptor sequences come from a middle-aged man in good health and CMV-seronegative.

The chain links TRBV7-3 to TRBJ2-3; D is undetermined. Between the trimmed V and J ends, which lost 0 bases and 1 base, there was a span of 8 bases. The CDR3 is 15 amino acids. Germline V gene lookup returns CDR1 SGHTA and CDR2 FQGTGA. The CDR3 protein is CASSLTYSRTDTQYF. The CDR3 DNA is TGTGCCAGCAGCTTAACCTACAGTCGCACAGATACGCAGTATTTT.

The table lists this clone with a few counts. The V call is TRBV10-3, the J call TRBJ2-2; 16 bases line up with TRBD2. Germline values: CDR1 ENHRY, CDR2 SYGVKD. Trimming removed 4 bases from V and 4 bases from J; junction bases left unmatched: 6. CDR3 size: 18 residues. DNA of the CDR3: TGTGCCATCAGTGGCGCCGGGACTAGCGGGGGGGCCACCGGGGAGCTGTTTTTT. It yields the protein CAISGAGTSGGATGELFF.

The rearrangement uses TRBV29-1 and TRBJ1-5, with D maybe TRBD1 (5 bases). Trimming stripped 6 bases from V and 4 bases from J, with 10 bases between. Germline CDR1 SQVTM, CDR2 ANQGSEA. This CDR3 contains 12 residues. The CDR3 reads CSVATGNQPQHF. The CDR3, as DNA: TGCAGCGTAGCAACAGGAAATCAGCCCCAGCATTTT. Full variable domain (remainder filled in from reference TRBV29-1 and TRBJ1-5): SAVISQKPSRDICQRGTSLTIQCQVDSQVTMMFWYRQQPGQSLTLIATANQGSEATYESGFVIDKFPISRPNLTFSTLTVSNMSPEDSSIYLCSVATGNQPQHFGDGTRLSIL.

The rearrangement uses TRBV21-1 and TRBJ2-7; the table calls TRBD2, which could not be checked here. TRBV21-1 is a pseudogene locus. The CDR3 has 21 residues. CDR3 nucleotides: TGTGCCAGCAGCAAAGCGCTTTCAGGAGGGAACGGTAAGGAAAGCTCCTACGAGCAGTACTTC. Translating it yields CASSKALSGGNGKESSYEQYF.

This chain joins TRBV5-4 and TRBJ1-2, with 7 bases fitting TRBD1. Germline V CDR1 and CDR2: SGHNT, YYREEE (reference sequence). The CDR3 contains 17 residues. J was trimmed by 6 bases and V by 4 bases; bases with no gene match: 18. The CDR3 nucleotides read TGTGCCAGCAGCCGGGTGGTGTCAGGGGGTATATCGGATGGCTACACCTTC. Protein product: CASSRVVSGGISDGYTF.

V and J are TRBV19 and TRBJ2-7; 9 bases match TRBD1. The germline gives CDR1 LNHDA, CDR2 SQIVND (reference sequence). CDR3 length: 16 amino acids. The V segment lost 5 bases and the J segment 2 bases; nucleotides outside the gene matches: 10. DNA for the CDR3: TGTGCCAGTAGTCTGGAGTCGGGGACAGGGACCTACGAGCAGTACTTC. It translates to CASSLESGTGTYEQYF.

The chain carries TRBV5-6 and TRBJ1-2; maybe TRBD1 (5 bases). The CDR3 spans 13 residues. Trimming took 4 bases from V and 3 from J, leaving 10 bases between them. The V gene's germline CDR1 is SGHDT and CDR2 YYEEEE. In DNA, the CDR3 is TGTGCCAGCAGCGAGGGGAGGGACTATGGCTACACCTTC. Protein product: CASSEGRDYGYTF. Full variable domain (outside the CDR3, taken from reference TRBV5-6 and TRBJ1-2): DAGVTQSPTHLIKTRGQQVTLRCSPKSGHDTVSWYQQALGQGPQFIFQYYEEEERQRGNFPDRFSGHQFPNYSSELNVNALLLGDSALYLCASSEGRDYGYTFGSGTRLTVV.

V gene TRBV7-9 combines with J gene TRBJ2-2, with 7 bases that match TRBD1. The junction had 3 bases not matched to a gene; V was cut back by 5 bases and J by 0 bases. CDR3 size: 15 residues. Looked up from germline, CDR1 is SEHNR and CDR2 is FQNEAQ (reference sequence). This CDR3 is CASSPDRANTGELFF. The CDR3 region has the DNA TGTGCCAGCAGCCCAGACAGGGCGAACACCGGGGAGCTGTTTTTT. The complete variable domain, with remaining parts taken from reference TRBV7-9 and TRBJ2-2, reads DTGVSQNPRHKITKRGQNVTFRCDPISEHNRLYWYRQTLGQGPEFLTYFQNEAQLEKSRLLSDRFSAERPKGSFSTLEIQRTEQGDSAMYLCASSPDRANTGELFFGEGSRLTVL.

For the CDR3, the DNA is TGTGCCAGCAGCCGGTCGCGGCAGCATTACGAGCAGTACTTC. Encoded protein: CASSRSRQHYEQYF. The rearrangement links TRBV7-7 to TRBJ2-7; D is undetermined. The CDR3 totals 14 residues. The germline V gene has CDR1 SSHAT and CDR2 FNYEAQ (reference sequence). The germline V and J ends were trimmed by 5 bases and 4 bases, with 15 bases remaining between them. Supplemented by reference TRBV7-7 and TRBJ2-7, the full variable domain reads GAGVSQSPRYKVTKRGQDVTLRCDPISSHATLYWYQQALGQGPEFLTYFNYEAQPDKSGLPSDRFSAERPEGSISTLTIQRTEQRDSAMYRCASSRSRQHYEQYFGPGTRLTVT.

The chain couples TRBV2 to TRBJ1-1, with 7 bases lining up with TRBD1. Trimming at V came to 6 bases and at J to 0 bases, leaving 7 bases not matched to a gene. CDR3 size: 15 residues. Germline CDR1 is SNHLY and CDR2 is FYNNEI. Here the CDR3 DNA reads TGTGCCAGCAGAGAATCACAGGGGATGAACACTGAAGCTTTCTTT. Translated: CASRESQGMNTEAFF.

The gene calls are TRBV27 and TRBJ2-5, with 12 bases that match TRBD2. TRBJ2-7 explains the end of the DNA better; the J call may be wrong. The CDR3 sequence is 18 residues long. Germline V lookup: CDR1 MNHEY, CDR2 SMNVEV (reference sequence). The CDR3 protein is CATWGTGRTSGDTYEQYF. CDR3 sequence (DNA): TGTGCCACCTGGGGAACAGGGCGGACTAGCGGGGATACCTACGAGCAGTACTTC.

The CDR3 DNA reads TGTGCCAGTAACCCGGGCGGGGGAAGGAGCGTGCCCCAGCATTTT. Translated: CASNPGGGRSVPQHF. V usage is TRBV19 and J usage is TRBJ1-5; possibly TRBD1 for D (5 bases). V lost 7 bases to trimming and J lost 9 bases, with 22 bases between them. The CDR3 spans 15 residues. In germline, CDR1 is LNHDA, CDR2 SQIVND (reference sequence). The full variable domain, its missing parts supplied by reference TRBV19 and TRBJ1-5, is DGGITQSPKYLFRKEGQNVTLSCEQNLNHDAMYWYRQDPGQGLRLIYYSQIVNDFQKGDIAEGYSVSREKKESFPLTVTSAQKNPTAFYLCASNPGGGRSVPQHFGDGTRLSIL.

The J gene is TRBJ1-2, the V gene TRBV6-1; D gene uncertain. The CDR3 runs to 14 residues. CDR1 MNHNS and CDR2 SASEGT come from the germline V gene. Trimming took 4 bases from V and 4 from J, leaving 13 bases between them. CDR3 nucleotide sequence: TGTGCCAGCAGTGCCAATACCCGCGGCTATGGCTACACCTTC. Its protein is CASSANTRGYGYTF.

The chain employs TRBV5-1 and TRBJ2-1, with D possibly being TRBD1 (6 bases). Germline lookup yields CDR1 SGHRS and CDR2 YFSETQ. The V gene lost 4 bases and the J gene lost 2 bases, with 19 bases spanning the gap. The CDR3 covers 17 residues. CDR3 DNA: TGCGCCAGCAGCGCTTTACAAAGGACAGCGACCTACAATGAGCAGTTCTTC. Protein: CASSALQRTATYNEQFF.

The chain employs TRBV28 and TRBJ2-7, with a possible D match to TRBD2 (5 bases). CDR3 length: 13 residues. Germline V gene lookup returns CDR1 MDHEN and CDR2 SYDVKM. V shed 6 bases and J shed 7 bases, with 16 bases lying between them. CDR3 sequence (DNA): TGTGCCAGCAGCCGCACATCCCCGGGAGAGCAGTACTTC. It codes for CASSRTSPGEQYF.

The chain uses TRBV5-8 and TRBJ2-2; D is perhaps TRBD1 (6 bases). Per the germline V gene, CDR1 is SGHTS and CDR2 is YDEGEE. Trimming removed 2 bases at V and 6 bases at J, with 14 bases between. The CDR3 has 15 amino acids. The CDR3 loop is CASSFAGAIPGELFF. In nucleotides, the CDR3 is TGTGCCAGCAGCTTCGCAGGGGCGATCCCCGGGGAGCTGTTTTTT.

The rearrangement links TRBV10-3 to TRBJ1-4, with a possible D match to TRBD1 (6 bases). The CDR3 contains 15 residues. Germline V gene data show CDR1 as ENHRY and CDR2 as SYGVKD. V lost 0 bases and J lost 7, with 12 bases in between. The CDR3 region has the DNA TGTGCCATCAGTGAGTCTGGGGGGGCGAGTGAAAAACTGTTTTTT. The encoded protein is CAISESGGASEKLFF.

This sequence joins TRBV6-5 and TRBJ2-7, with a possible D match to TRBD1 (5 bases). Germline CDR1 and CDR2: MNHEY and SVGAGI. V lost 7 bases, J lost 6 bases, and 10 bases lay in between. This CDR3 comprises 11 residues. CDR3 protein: CASKFQGEQYF. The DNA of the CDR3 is TGTGCCAGCAAGTTCCAGGGCGAGCAGTACTTC.

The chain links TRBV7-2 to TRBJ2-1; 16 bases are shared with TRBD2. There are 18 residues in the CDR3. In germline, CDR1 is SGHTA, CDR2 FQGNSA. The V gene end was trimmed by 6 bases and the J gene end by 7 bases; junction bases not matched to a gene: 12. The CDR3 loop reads CASRLRPGLAGGSNEQFF. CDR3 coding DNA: TGTGCCAGCAGGCTTCGACCGGGACTAGCGGGGGGGTCGAATGAGCAGTTCTTC. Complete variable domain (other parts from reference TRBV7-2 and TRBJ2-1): GAGVSQSPSNKVTEKGKDVELRCDPISGHTALYWYRQSLGQGLEFLIYFQGNSAPDKSGLPSDRFSAERTGGSVSTLTIQRTQQEDSAVYLCASRLRPGLAGGSNEQFFGPGTRLTVL.